This note documents a single T cell receptor beta chain sequence. Its antigen is still unknown. The CDR3 length is 17 residues. Germline values: CDR1 MNHEY, CDR2 SVGAGI. Trimming removed 0 bases at V and 4 bases at J, with 15 bases between. This sample is part of a study of T-cell reconstitution after alpha-beta-depleted transplantation in children. General observations from the study: Reportedly, alpha-beta T cells present about two months post-transplant originated from several hundred expanded clones of graft origin.

A TCRbeta library incorporating unique molecular identifiers was prepared. One entry per CDR3 protein results from TCRdb running MiXCR on the PCR reads. This sample yields fewer than 1 million distinct CDR3 sequences, of which 16% are seen a single time; roughly 4.8% belongs to the top ten. Material: PBMCs, mostly from graft donor cells, obtained 360 days after TCRalphabeta/CD19-depleted stem cell transplant. The sequence was collected from a male patient younger than 18 who had a stem cell transplant for acute lymphoblastic leukemia, so the T cells may come from the graft donor. The chain is built from TRBV6-5 and TRBJ2-2; D is perhaps TRBD1 or TRBD2 (5 bases each). The CDR3 sequence is CASSYSGGNRGTGELFF. CDR3 in DNA: TGTGCCAGCAGTTACTCTGGGGGTAATAGAGGCACCGGGGAGCTGTTTTTT.